Listed here are 4 T cell receptor beta chains from one sample, sequenced in a study of cytomegalovirus exposure and HLA in healthy donors. The PCR was carried out with 60 Vbeta primers and 13 Jbeta primers. TCRdb's copy holds only in-frame clones and misses some; the assay was immunoSEQ multiplex PCR. The sample gives 100,000 to 150,000 clones, roughly 84% of which show up once; over 1.5% is in the top ten. Sequenced material: PBMCs. Receptors originate from a boy aged 5-17 years in good health and CMV-seronegative.

This sequence joins TRBV10-3 and TRBJ1-3, with TRBD1 matching over 9 bases. Germline V gene data show CDR1 as ENHRY and CDR2 as SYGVKD. J gave up 6 bases and V 3 bases, and 6 bases lay outside the gene matches. This CDR3 contains 15 residues. CDR3 DNA: TGTGCCATCAGTGACCCCGGGACAGGGATAAACACCATATATTTT. This translates into CAISDPGTGINTIYF.

The chain combines TRBV7-6 with TRBJ1-3; possibly TRBD1 for D (5 bases). The germline V gene has CDR1 SGHVS and CDR2 FNYEAQ. The CDR3 has 15 residues. V gave up 5 bases and J gave up 4 bases, with 15 bases separating them. This CDR3 reads CASSVRGTLGNTIYF. The CDR3 DNA reads as TGTGCCAGCAGCGTAAGAGGGACTTTAGGAAACACCATATATTTT.

The chain employs TRBV5-4 and TRBJ1-3, with 7 bases lining up with TRBD1. Germline V gene lookup returns CDR1 SGHNT and CDR2 YYREEE (reference sequence). This CDR3 spans 15 amino acids. V was pared by 3 bases and J by 5 bases, with 8 bases of the junction left unmatched. The CDR3 loop is CASSWDGDRRNTIYF. The CDR3 coding sequence is TGTGCCAGCAGCTGGGACGGGGACAGAAGAAACACCATATATTTT.

The V gene is TRBV5-6, the J gene TRBJ1-1; 7 nucleotides align to TRBD1. CDR1 is SGHDT, CDR2 YYEEEE, per germline. Trimming took 4 bases from V and 12 from J; bases not matched to a gene: 9. This CDR3 is built from 12 residues. CDR3 sequence: CASSPGTDATFF. The CDR3, as DNA: TGTGCCAGCAGCCCCGGGACAGACGCTACTTTCTTT.